The rows below give T cell receptor beta chains drawn from one sample of a study of T-cell memory formation after mild COVID-19. TCRdb reprocessed the 5' RACE reads with MiXCR, giving one entry per CDR3 protein. The sample consists of more than 400,000 distinct CDR3 sequences, around a sixth of them appearing once. Input material: PBMCs or a T cell subset sorted from them (not recorded which). The receptors originated from an adult woman who had mild COVID-19 (a few samples of this study predate the infection). Cell type and time point are not known. CDR3s include the opening cysteine and the closing phenylalanine or tryptophan. D genes are given only for firm matches.

d_call	v_call	j_call	cdr3_aa
TRBD1	TRBV6-6	TRBJ2-1	CASSYSTGYSYNEQFF
-	TRBV15	TRBJ2-1	CATSMISSSYNEQFF
TRBD1	TRBV29-1	TRBJ2-7	CSVGDHRGIHEQYF
TRBD2	TRBV11-2	TRBJ2-3	CASSLEFGSGRNTQYF
TRBD2	TRBV7-2	TRBJ2-1	CASSDRAGTSPLRQFF
TRBD2	TRBV6-1	TRBJ2-7	CASSTRGRDYEQYF
-	TRBV7-9	TRBJ1-1	CASSYDVGPNTEAFF
-	TRBV15	TRBJ2-7	CATSRGPGEQYF
-	TRBV12-3/TRBV12-4	TRBJ2-6	CASRSSGANVLTF
-	TRBV6-1	TRBJ2-7	CASSEARTVIYEQYF
TRBD1	TRBV9	TRBJ1-2	CASSDTGGRGYTF
-	TRBV7-9	TRBJ1-2	CASSHLAANYGYTF
-	TRBV11-2	TRBJ1-2	CASSPAVNYGYTF
-	TRBV9	TRBJ2-1	CASSVGRANEQFF
TRBD2	TRBV7-8	TRBJ2-3	CASSSVATSGADTQYF
-	TRBV29-1	TRBJ1-1	CSVDSGVAFF
-	TRBV4-1	TRBJ2-5	CASSHFEGQETQYF
TRBD1	TRBV25-1	TRBJ2-5	CASSTERTGNQETQYF
-	TRBV24-1	TRBJ2-3	CATSDLGGSTDTQYF
-	TRBV30	TRBJ2-5	CACRLQGETQYF
-	TRBV18	TRBJ1-5	CASSPPGRGNNQPQHF
-	TRBV3-1	TRBJ1-1	CASSRAYEAFF
-	TRBV7-2	TRBJ2-2	CASSLVGVPGELFF
TRBD1	TRBV27	TRBJ1-1	CASRRTGKTEAFF
-	TRBV6-5	TRBJ2-3	CASCQGLPGRGTDTQYF
-	TRBV2	TRBJ2-1	CASSADSGYEQFF
-	TRBV7-8	TRBJ2-5	CASSLARSSGQETQYF
-	TRBV9	TRBJ2-3	CASSGTAEWVTQYF